This T cell receptor beta chain was sequenced during a study of T cell responses to AZD1222 COVID-19 vaccine. Study in general: Second-dose groups at about 4 or about 12 weeks were pooled.

Study-wide points: Only a handful of AZD1222 recipients, roughly six in all, had baseline seropositivity. Breadth and depth of Spike-specific TCRs rose after two AZD1222 doses. White British people made up most donors, females outnumbered males, and clonal diversity was possibly underestimated.

This table comes from immunoSEQ multiplex PCR, and its TCRdb copy is limited to in-frame clones, with some not included. The sample has around 99,000 clones, over 75% seen once. In regard to this clone: Its cognate antigen is unknown.

The CDR3 extends over 13 amino acids. Germline CDR1 and CDR2: SGHRS and YFSETQ. V lost 0 bases and J lost 4, with 7 bases in between. The chain recombines TRBV5-1 with TRBJ1-2, with D hard to call. The TCR originated in an adult in good health. Source: peripheral blood, taken on day 0 of AZD1222 vaccination. The chain's CDR3 is CASSLEDAYGYTF. DNA for the CDR3: TGCGCCAGCAGCTTGGAGGACGCCTATGGCTACACCTTC.